The 15 T cell receptor beta chains listed next were all sequenced from one sample in a study of blood T cell repertoires in COVID-19. TCRdb keeps only in-frame clones here, not all; method: immunoSEQ multiplex PCR. The sample has under 500,000 clones, approximately 90% seen once. The sequencing input was PBMCs or T cells enriched from blood (not recorded which). The receptors come from a man aged 30 to 39 who had recovered from COVID-19.

V gene TRBV5-8 combines with J gene TRBJ2-7; possible D gene TRBD1, 6 bases. The germline V gene encodes CDR1 SGHTS and CDR2 YDEGEE. Trimming cost V 7 bases and J 0 bases, with 17 bases left between them. The CDR3 consists of 15 residues. The CDR3 region is CASVSSGTNSYEQYF. In DNA, the CDR3 is TGTGCCAGCGTATCCTCCGGGACAAACTCCTACGAGCAGTACTTC.

CDR3 DNA: TGTGCCAGCAGCTTAGCCGGGGGGACAGGGTTAGAAGCTTTCTTT. It yields the protein CASSLAGGTGLEAFF. The chain couples TRBV7-9 to TRBJ1-1; TRBD1 matches at 9 bases. The CDR3 spans 15 residues. Germline values: CDR1 SEHNR, CDR2 FQNEAQ (reference sequence). After removal of 0 bases from V and 8 bases from J, the junction contained 7 bases not matched to a gene.

The genes are TRBV6-5 and TRBJ2-7, with D possibly matching TRBD2 (6 bases). Trimming left V 7 bases short and J 0 bases short, with 13 bases between. Germline values: CDR1 MNHEY, CDR2 SVGAGI. This CDR3 comprises 14 residues. For the CDR3, the DNA is TGTGCCAGCAAGGAGGGGCTAGTCTCCTACGAGCAGTACTTC. It is translated as CASKEGLVSYEQYF.

This chain uses TRBV6-5 with TRBJ1-3, with D perhaps TRBD1 (6 bases). With 8 bases removed from V and 1 base from J, the gap between germline ends came to 15 bases. The germline gives CDR1 MNHEY, CDR2 SVGAGI. This CDR3 is 15 amino acids long. CDR3 nucleotide sequence: TGTGCCAGCTCTAGAACAGGGTTTTCTGGAAACACCATATATTTT. Translating gives CASSRTGFSGNTIYF.

This rearrangement joins TRBV19 to TRBJ1-2, with unresolved D. There are 14 residues in the CDR3. Germline CDR1 LNHDA, CDR2 SQIVND (reference sequence). V lost 6 bases and J 5 bases, leaving 16 bases between the germline ends. This CDR3 is CASRNGGLPYGYTF. In nucleotides, the CDR3 is TGTGCCAGTAGGAATGGCGGACTACCATATGGCTACACCTTC.

The V and J genes are TRBV5-1 and TRBJ2-5, with a possible D match to TRBD2 (6 bases). The germline CDR1 and CDR2 sequences are SGHRS and YFSETQ. This CDR3 region has 15 residues. The V gene lost 4 bases and the J gene lost 2 bases, with 15 bases spanning the gap. The CDR3 protein is CASSQGQGGQETQYF. In DNA, the CDR3 is TGCGCCAGCAGCCAAGGGCAGGGAGGTCAAGAGACCCAGTACTTC.

The chain combines TRBV11-2 with TRBJ2-2, with TRBD2 matching over 8 bases. Trimming cost V 2 bases and J 6 bases; bases outside gene matches: 2. The CDR3 has 14 amino acids. Germline V gene lookup returns CDR1 SGHAT and CDR2 FQNNGV. CDR3 bases: TGTGCCAGCAGCTTACTACTAGCGGCCGGGGAGCTGTTTTTT. Protein product: CASSLLLAAGELFF.

The chain links TRBV27 to TRBJ2-2; 15 bases match TRBD2. Germline V CDR1 and CDR2: MNHEY, SMNVEV (reference sequence). This CDR3 spans 16 amino acids. The J segment lost 6 bases and the V segment lost 6 bases, leaving 5 bases of the junction unmatched. CDR3 nucleotides: TGTGCCAGCAGCCTCGGACTAGCGGGAGGGTCCGGGGAGCTGTTTTTT. This codes for CASSLGLAGGSGELFF.

The chain employs TRBV11-2 and TRBJ2-2; 9 nucleotides match TRBD2. Per the germline V gene, CDR1 is SGHAT and CDR2 is FQNNGV. V lost 2 bases, J lost 4 bases, and 11 bases stayed unmatched. CDR3 length: 18 amino acids. The DNA of the CDR3 is TGTGCCAGCAGCTTAAATATAGCGGGAGCGGCCGGCACCGGGGAGCTGTTTTTT. Its protein product is CASSLNIAGAAGTGELFF.

The chain uses TRBV24-1 and TRBJ1-2; D is possibly TRBD1 (5 bases). This CDR3 spans 15 amino acids. Trimming left V 4 bases short and J 7 bases short, with 18 bases between. In germline, CDR1 is KGHDR, CDR2 SFDVKD. The CDR3 DNA is TGTGCCACCAGTGACCCCCGCGGGGCGCCAGGTGGCTACACCTTC. Protein: CATSDPRGAPGGYTF.

This chain joins TRBV4-1 and TRBJ1-5; 10 bases match TRBD1. The CDR3 extends over 15 amino acids. J lost 6 bases, V lost 1 base, and 3 bases had no gene match. Germline V gene sequence: CDR1 MGHRA, CDR2 YSYEKL. In DNA form, the CDR3 reads TGCGCCAGCAGCCAAGTGACAGGGGGCCCTCAGCCCCAGCATTTT. It encodes CASSQVTGGPQPQHF.

CDR3 sequence (DNA): TGTGCCAGCAGCACCACTACCTCCTACGAGCAGTACTTC. Its translation is CASSTTTSYEQYF. The chain uses TRBV7-8 and TRBJ2-7, with unresolved D. V was trimmed by 5 bases and J by 0 bases, leaving 8 bases between them. The CDR3 runs to 13 residues. Germline CDR1 is SGHVS and CDR2 is FQNEAQ.

V is TRBV27 and J is TRBJ1-2; D is uncertain. V lost 2 bases to trimming and J lost 5 bases, with 12 bases between them. The germline V gene has CDR1 MNHEY and CDR2 SMNVEV (reference sequence). The CDR3 has 14 amino acids. CDR3 residues: CASSLTLNGYGYTF. CDR3 nucleotides: TGTGCCAGCAGTTTAACCTTAAACGGGTATGGCTACACCTTC.

The V gene is TRBV27, the J gene TRBJ1-6; D remains ambiguous. The V end was cut by 1 base, the J end by 10 bases, with 8 bases between. This CDR3 spans 13 amino acids. In germline, CDR1 is MNHEY, CDR2 SMNVEV (reference sequence). In nucleotides, the CDR3 is TGTGCCAGCAGTTTATATGCGGAATCACCCCTCCACTTT. Translating gives CASSLYAESPLHF.

The V call is TRBV29-1, the J call TRBJ2-1, with 10 bases that match TRBD2. The CDR3 contains 14 residues. J was trimmed by 5 bases and V by 5 bases; bases with no gene match: 6. Looked up from germline, CDR1 is SQVTM and CDR2 is ANQGSEA. CDR3 sequence: CSVRGTSVDNEQFF. CDR3 bases: TGCAGCGTTAGAGGGACTAGCGTGGACAATGAGCAGTTCTTC.